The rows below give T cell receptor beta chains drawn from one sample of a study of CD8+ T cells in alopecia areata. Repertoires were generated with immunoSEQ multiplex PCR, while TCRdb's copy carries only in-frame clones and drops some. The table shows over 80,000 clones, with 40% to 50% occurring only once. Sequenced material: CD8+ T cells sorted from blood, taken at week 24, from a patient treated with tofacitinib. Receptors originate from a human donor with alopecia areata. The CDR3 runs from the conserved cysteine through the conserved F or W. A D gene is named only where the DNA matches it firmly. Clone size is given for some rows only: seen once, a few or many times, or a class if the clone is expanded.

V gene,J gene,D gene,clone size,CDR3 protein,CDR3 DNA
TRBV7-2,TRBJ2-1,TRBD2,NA,CASSLGRTSYNEQFF,TGTGCCAGCAGCTTAGGCCGGACTAGTTACAATGAGCAGTTCTTC
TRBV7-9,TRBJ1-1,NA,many,CASSLGGQYLNTEAFF,TGTGCCAGCAGCTTAGGCGGACAATATCTGAACACTGAAGCTTTCTTT
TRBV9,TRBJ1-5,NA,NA,CASSVGTNQPQHF,TGTGCCAGCAGCGTAGGGACAAATCAGCCCCAGCATTTT
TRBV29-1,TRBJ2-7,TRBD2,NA,CSVELAGSSYEQYF,TGCAGCGTTGAACTAGCGGGGAGCTCCTACGAGCAGTACTTC
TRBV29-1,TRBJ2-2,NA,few,CSVERDGRGTGELFF,TGCAGCGTTGAAAGGGACGGGCGAGGCACCGGGGAGCTGTTTTTT
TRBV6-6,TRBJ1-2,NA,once,CASNVGNYGYTF,TGTGCCAGCAACGTCGGCAACTATGGCTACACCTTC
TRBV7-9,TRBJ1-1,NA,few,CASSLAGNTEAFF,TGTGCCAGCAGCTTAGCGGGGAACACTGAAGCTTTCTTT
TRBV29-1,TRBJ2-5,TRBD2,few,CSVEASGRAGETQYF,TGCAGCGTTGAGGCTAGCGGGAGGGCCGGGGAGACCCAGTACTTC
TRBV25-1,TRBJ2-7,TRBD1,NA,CASSAGQGPYEQYF,TGTGCCAGCAGTGCGGGACAGGGGCCGTACGAGCAGTACTTC
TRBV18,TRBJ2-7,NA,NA,CASSPGDGNVYEQYF,TGTGCCAGCTCACCGGGCGACGGGAATGTCTACGAGCAGTACTTC
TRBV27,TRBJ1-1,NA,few,CASSLRGINTEAFF,TGTGCCAGCAGTTTAAGAGGTATTAACACTGAAGCTTTCTTT
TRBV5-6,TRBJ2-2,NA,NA,CASSLGMELFF,TGTGCCAGCAGCTTGGGGATGGAGCTGTTTTTT
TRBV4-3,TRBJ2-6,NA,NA,CASSQAHFSGANVLTF,TGCGCCAGCAGCCAAGCTCATTTCTCTGGGGCCAACGTCCTGACTTTC
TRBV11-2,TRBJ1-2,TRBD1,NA,CASSSYRDSNSYGYTF,TGTGCCAGCAGTTCATACCGGGACAGTAATAGCTATGGCTACACCTTC
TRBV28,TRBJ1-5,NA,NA,CASSPQGRQWDPNQPQHF,TGTGCCAGCAGCCCCCAAGGCCGCCAATGGGACCCCAATCAGCCCCAGCATTTT
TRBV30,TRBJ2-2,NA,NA,CAWSVDGNWELFF,TGTGCCTGGAGTGTGGACGGGAACTGGGAGCTGTTTTTT
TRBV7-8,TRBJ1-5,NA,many,CASSSLDRTDQPQHF,TGTGCCAGCAGCTCCCTAGACAGGACGGACCAGCCCCAGCATTTT
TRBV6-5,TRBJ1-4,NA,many,CASSEGESEKLFF,TGTGCCAGCAGTGAAGGGGAATCCGAAAAACTGTTTTTT
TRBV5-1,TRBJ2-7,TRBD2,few,CASSPAGAPYEQYF,TGCGCCAGCAGCCCAGCGGGAGCGCCCTACGAGCAGTACTTC
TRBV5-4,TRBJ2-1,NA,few,CASSFGDPNEQFF,TGTGCCAGCAGCTTTGGCGACCCTAATGAGCAGTTCTTC
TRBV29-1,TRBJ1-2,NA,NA,CSVEGGQLYGYTF,TGCAGCGTTGAAGGTGGACAGCTCTATGGCTACACCTTC
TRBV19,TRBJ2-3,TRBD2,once,CASSWGGSTDTQYF,TGTGCCAGTTCTTGGGGGGGGAGCACAGATACGCAGTATTTT
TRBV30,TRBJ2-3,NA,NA,CAWSVGGRKDTQYF,TGTGCCTGGAGTGTTGGAGGGAGAAAAGATACGCAGTATTTT
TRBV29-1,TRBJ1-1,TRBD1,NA,CSVSQGARTEAFF,TGCAGCGTCTCCCAGGGGGCCAGAACTGAAGCTTTCTTT
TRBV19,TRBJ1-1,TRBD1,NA,CASSNDRAGGTEAFF,TGTGCCAGTAGTAATGACAGGGCTGGGGGCACTGAAGCTTTCTTT
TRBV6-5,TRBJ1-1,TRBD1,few,CASSSTGAGTEAFF,TGTGCCAGCAGTTCTACAGGGGCGGGGACTGAAGCTTTCTTT
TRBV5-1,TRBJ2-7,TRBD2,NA,CASSLAGGRRHEQYF,TGCGCCAGCAGCTTGGCGGGCGGGAGGAGACACGAGCAGTACTTC
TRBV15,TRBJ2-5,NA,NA,CATSGTDQPGETQYF,TGTGCCACCAGCGGTACCGACCAGCCGGGGGAGACCCAGTACTTC
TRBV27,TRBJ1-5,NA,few,CASSPRGGNQPQHF,TGTGCCAGCAGTCCGAGGGGGGGCAATCAGCCCCAGCATTTT
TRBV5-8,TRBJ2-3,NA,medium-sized,CASSLNNLAAFTDTQYF,TGTGCCAGCAGCTTGAATAACCTAGCAGCCTTCACAGATACGCAGTATTTT
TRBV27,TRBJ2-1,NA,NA,CASSLGLVNEQFF,TGTGCCAGCAGTTTAGGGCTAGTCAATGAGCAGTTCTTC
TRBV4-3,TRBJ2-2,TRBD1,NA,CASRAGTGDTGELFF,TGCGCCAGCAGAGCCGGGACAGGGGACACCGGGGAGCTGTTTTTT
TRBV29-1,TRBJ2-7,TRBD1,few,CSVEAGQGQEQYF,TGCAGCGTTGAAGCCGGACAGGGTCAAGAGCAGTACTTC
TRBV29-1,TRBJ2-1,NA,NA,CSVVRESSYNEQFF,TGCAGCGTTGTAAGGGAGAGCTCCTACAATGAGCAGTTCTTC
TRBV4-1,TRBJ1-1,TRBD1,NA,CASSRGQMNTEAFF,TGCGCCAGCAGCCGGGGACAGATGAACACTGAAGCTTTCTTT
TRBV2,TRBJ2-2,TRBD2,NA,CASSPGLAGGTGELFF,TGTGCCAGCAGTCCCGGACTAGCGGGAGGCACCGGGGAGCTGTTTTTT
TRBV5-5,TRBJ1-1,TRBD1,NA,CASSGTAAEAFF,TGTGCCAGCTCAGGGACAGCAGCTGAAGCTTTCTTT
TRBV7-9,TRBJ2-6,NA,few,CASRTESGPSGANVLTF,TGTGCCAGCCGAACCGAGAGCGGACCCTCTGGGGCCAACGTCCTGACTTTC
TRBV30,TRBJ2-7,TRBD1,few,CAWDRVSGEQYF,TGTGCCTGGGACAGGGTTTCGGGAGAGCAGTACTTC
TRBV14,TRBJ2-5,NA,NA,CASSRQPGHRQETQYF,TGTGCCAGCAGCCGCCAACCGGGACATCGACAAGAGACCCAGTACTTC
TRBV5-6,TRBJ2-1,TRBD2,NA,CASSLQVAGEWEQFF,TGTGCCAGCAGCTTGCAGGTAGCGGGAGAATGGGAGCAGTTCTTC
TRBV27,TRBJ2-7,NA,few,CASSLGRGIDEQYF,TGTGCCAGCAGTTTAGGAAGGGGAATAGACGAGCAGTACTTC
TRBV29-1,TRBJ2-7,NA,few,CSVEDPSSTDVHEQYF,TGCAGCGTTGAAGATCCTTCTTCCACGGACGTCCACGAGCAGTACTTC
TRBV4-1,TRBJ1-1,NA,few,CASSQVGNTEAFF,TGCGCCAGCAGCCAAGTCGGCAACACTGAAGCTTTCTTT
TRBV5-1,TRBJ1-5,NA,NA,CASSLRRANQPQHF,TGCGCCAGCAGCTTGAGGAGGGCCAATCAGCCCCAGCATTTT
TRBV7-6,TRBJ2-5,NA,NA,CASSLVGTPQETQYF,TGTGCCAGCAGCTTAGTGGGGACACCTCAAGAGACCCAGTACTTC
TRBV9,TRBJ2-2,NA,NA,CASSVGGGRTGELFF,TGTGCCAGCAGCGTAGGTGGAGGGCGGACCGGGGAGCTGTTTTTT
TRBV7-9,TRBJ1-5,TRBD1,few,CASSRTGGKNNQPQHF,TGTGCCAGCAGTCGGACAGGGGGTAAGAACAATCAGCCCCAGCATTTT
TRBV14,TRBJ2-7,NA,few,CASSQAVVDEQYF,TGTGCCAGCAGCCAAGCAGTGGTCGACGAGCAGTACTTC
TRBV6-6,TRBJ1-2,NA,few,CVGRSLGGYTF,TGTGTCGGGCGGAGCTTGGGAGGCTACACCTTC
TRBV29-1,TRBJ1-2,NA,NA,CSVPEAGGGYTF,TGCAGCGTTCCCGAAGCGGGAGGGGGCTACACCTTC